Presented here are 32 T cell receptor beta chains from one specimen sequenced in a study of cytomegalovirus exposure and HLA in healthy donors (dated by TCRdb to 2016 to 2017). The method was the immunoSEQ multiplex PCR assay. A mixture of 60 forward primers for TCR Vbeta segments and 13 reverse primers for TCR Jbeta segments was used in the multiplex PCR. TCRdb carries this immuneACCESS record with in-frame sequences only. Its versions omit some clonotypes, under half of them owing to an unresolved V gene in the studies checked, with the rest unexplained. The sample table records fewer than 250,000 clones; roughly 75% of these occur just once. The top ten clones comprise less than 2% of the sample. The sequencing sample was made of PBMCs. Receptors were obtained from a woman younger than 45 in good health and CMV-seronegative.

The V call is TRBV25-1, the J call TRBJ1-3; possible D gene TRBD1, 5 bases. V lost 0 bases to trimming and J lost 0 bases, with 9 bases between them. This CDR3 region has 16 residues. Looked up from germline, CDR1 is MGHDK and CDR2 is SYGVNS. The CDR3 spells CASSEYFGGSGNTIYF. The DNA of the CDR3 is TGTGCCAGCAGTGAATACTTCGGGGGCTCTGGAAACACCATATATTTT. Supplemented by reference TRBV25-1 and TRBJ1-3, the full variable domain reads EADIYQTPRYLVIGTGKKITLECSQTMGHDKMYWYQQDPGMELHLIHYSYGVNSTEKGDLSSESTVSRIRTEHFPLTLESARPSHTSQYLCASSEYFGGSGNTIYFGEGSWLTVV.

The chain has TRBV28 and TRBJ1-4; D gene unclear. This CDR3 region has 16 residues. V was clipped by 6 bases and J by 5 bases, with 19 bases between them. Germline CDR1 MDHEN, CDR2 SYDVKM. The CDR3 DNA follows: TGTGCCAGCAGACTAAAACGGCTCGGGGAGAATGAAAAACTGTTTTTT. It specifies CASRLKRLGENEKLFF.

This chain links TRBV6-5 with TRBJ1-5; no clear D. Germline V lookup: CDR1 MNHEY, CDR2 SVGAGI. V was shortened by 2 bases and J by 7 bases, with 9 bases between the two germline ends. This CDR3 has 13 residues. CDR3 sequence reads: CASSYGGGQPQHF. In DNA, the CDR3 is TGTGCCAGCAGTTACGGAGGAGGGCAGCCCCAGCATTTT.

This clone was observed a single time. The V and J genes are TRBV7-9 and TRBJ2-2, with 7 bases identical to TRBD1. V lost 1 base, J lost 6 bases, and 8 bases stayed unmatched. The CDR3 runs to 16 residues. Germline V CDR1 and CDR2: SEHNR, FQNEAQ (reference sequence). The CDR3 nucleotides are TGTGCCAGCAGCTTAGATAAAGGCAGGGGGTCCGGGGAGCTGTTTTTT. As protein: CASSLDKGRGSGELFF. The entire variable domain, with the rest obtained from reference TRBV7-9 and TRBJ2-2, is as follows: DTGVSQNPRHKITKRGQNVTFRCDPISEHNRLYWYRQTLGQGPEFLTYFQNEAQLEKSRLLSDRFSAERPKGSFSTLEIQRTEQGDSAMYLCASSLDKGRGSGELFFGEGSRLTVL.

CDR3 loop: CASSSGTGDNQPQHF. CDR3 in DNA: TGTGCCAGCAGCTCCGGGACAGGGGACAATCAGCCCCAGCATTTT. V usage is TRBV7-8 and J usage is TRBJ1-5, with 10 bases that match TRBD1. Germline-derived CDR1 and CDR2 are SGHVS and FQNEAQ. This CDR3 comprises 15 residues. Unmatched junction bases numbered 3, after V lost 4 bases and J lost 3 bases.

This clone was counted a single time. The genes are TRBV27 and TRBJ1-1; no firm D call. The CDR3 extends over 13 amino acids. The V end was cut by 6 bases, the J end by 0 bases, with 8 bases between. From germline, CDR1 is MNHEY and CDR2 SMNVEV (reference sequence). The CDR3 sequence: CASRPGLNTEAFF. CDR3 sequence (DNA): TGTGCCAGCAGACCTGGGCTGAACACTGAAGCTTTCTTT.

This clone was counted between two and nine times. The V and J genes are TRBV19 and TRBJ1-1; D is perhaps TRBD1 (5 bases). The V and J ends lost 3 bases and 1 base respectively, with 6 bases between them. CDR3 size: 13 residues. CDR1 and CDR2 from the germline V gene are LNHDA and SQIVND (reference sequence). CDR3 DNA: TGTGCCAGTAGTATGGGGCGGAACACTGAAGCTTTCTTT. Translated, it gives CASSMGRNTEAFF.

In the case of this clone: Germline is not matched at one junction end, which may reflect a read error. Different DNA sequences within this sample yield the same CDR3. The rearrangement links TRBV19 to TRBJ1-1; 9 bases align to TRBD1. The CDR3 is 17 amino acids. Germline loops: CDR1 LNHDA, CDR2 SQIVND (reference sequence). The CDR3 coding sequence is TGTGCCAGTAGTAGTCCGGGACAGGGCTTTCTTAGCACTGAAGCTTTCTTC. It is translated as CASSSPGQGFLSTEAFF.

This chain connects TRBV6-6 to TRBJ1-1; the D is unclear. Germline V gives CDR1 MNHNY, CDR2 SVGAGI (reference sequence). Trimming left V 7 bases short and J 8 bases short, with 23 bases between. This CDR3 contains 15 residues. DNA for the CDR3: TGTGCCAGCACCCCTAGCTTCGGGAGGGCCTCGGAAGCTTTCTTT. This encodes CASTPSFGRASEAFF.

This chain links TRBV7-2 with TRBJ1-1; D is undetermined. Per the germline V gene, CDR1 is SGHTA and CDR2 is FQGNSA. V was clipped by 5 bases and J by 0 bases, with 13 bases between them. The CDR3 extends over 15 amino acids. The CDR3 sequence: CASSPERVLNTEAFF. In DNA, the CDR3 is TGTGCCAGCAGCCCAGAGCGGGTCCTGAACACTGAAGCTTTCTTT.

The chain joins TRBV7-6 to TRBJ2-2, with a possible D match to TRBD1 (6 bases). The CDR3 has 17 residues. V lost 5 bases and J lost 3, with 19 bases in between. The germline V gene encodes CDR1 SGHVS and CDR2 FNYEAQ. CDR3 sequence reads: CASSLFTGYDDTGELFF. In DNA form, the CDR3 reads TGTGCCAGCAGCCTCTTTACAGGGTATGACGACACCGGGGAGCTGTTTTTT.

V is TRBV5-6 and J is TRBJ2-3; the match to TRBD2 covers 9 bases. Germline V CDR1 and CDR2: SGHDT, YYEEEE. The CDR3 runs to 15 residues. J lost 3 bases, V lost 1 base, and 3 bases had no gene match. The DNA for the CDR3 is TGTGCCAGCAGCTTGATAGGACTAGCGACAGATACGCAGTATTTT. It yields the protein CASSLIGLATDTQYF.

The chain combines TRBV6-4 with TRBJ1-1; D is perhaps TRBD1 (6 bases). From germline, CDR1 is MRHNA and CDR2 SNTAGT. This CDR3 region has 13 residues. The germline V and J ends were trimmed by 5 bases and 3 bases, with 10 bases remaining between them. CDR3: CASSYEGDTEAFF. CDR3 in DNA: TGTGCCAGCAGTTACGAGGGGGACACTGAAGCTTTCTTT.

The CDR3, as DNA: TGTGCCTGCCAGACAGGGCTGGTCGAGCAGTACTTC. The encoded protein is CACQTGLVEQYF. V is TRBV30 and J is TRBJ2-7, with 7 positions matching TRBD1. This CDR3 is 12 amino acids long. Germline-derived CDR1 and CDR2 are GTSNPN and SVGIG (reference sequence). V shed 6 bases, J shed 6 bases, and the junction held 8 bases outside the gene matches.

V usage is TRBV11-3 and J usage is TRBJ1-2; 8 bases match TRBD1. Germline loops: CDR1 SGHNT, CDR2 YENEEA. The CDR3 extends over 18 amino acids. Germline trimming cut 2 bases from V and 6 bases from J; bases unmatched to any gene: 17. This CDR3 is CASSLILTGGATKDGYTF. The CDR3 coding sequence is TGTGCCAGCAGCTTAATTCTTACAGGGGGTGCGACGAAGGATGGCTACACCTTC.

This clone has a single count. The genes are TRBV7-3 and TRBJ2-5; perhaps TRBD1 as D (6 bases). From germline, CDR1 is SGHTA and CDR2 FQGTGA. The V end lost 1 base, the J end lost 5 bases, and 8 bases lay between the germline ends. This CDR3 contains 13 residues. The CDR3 DNA follows: TGTGCCAGCAGCTTAATAGGGGGTGAGACCCAGTACTTC. It specifies CASSLIGGETQYF.

This sequence joins TRBV6-5 and TRBJ1-2; 9 nucleotides align to TRBD1. This CDR3 is 13 amino acids long. Germline CDR1 MNHEY, CDR2 SVGAGI. V shed 5 bases, J shed 8 bases, and the junction held 6 bases outside the gene matches. CDR3 nucleotides: TGTGCCAGCAGTACTTGGACAGGGGACGGCTACACCTTC. Its protein is CASSTWTGDGYTF.

The CDR3 bases are TGTGCCAGCAGGGGGGACAGGGGGAACGAAGGCAATTATGGCTACACCTTC. This encodes CASRGDRGNEGNYGYTF. The V and J genes are TRBV2 and TRBJ1-2, with TRBD1 identical over 11 bases. Trimming at V came to 6 bases and at J to 5 bases, leaving 14 bases not matched to a gene. The CDR3 consists of 17 residues. CDR1 and CDR2 from the germline V gene are SNHLY and FYNNEI.

The chain links TRBV29-1 to TRBJ2-6, with D uncertain. CDR3 length: 13 residues. CDR1 is SQVTM, CDR2 ANQGSEA, per germline. Trimming pared 7 bases from V and 0 bases from J, leaving 7 bases between. The CDR3: CSASFSGANVLTF. CDR3 DNA: TGCAGCGCCTCCTTCTCTGGGGCCAACGTCCTGACTTTC.

The count of this clone is one. The chain carries TRBV19 and TRBJ1-2, with TRBD1 identical over 8 bases. CDR1 is LNHDA and CDR2 is SQIVND in the germline V gene (reference sequence). This CDR3 spans 12 amino acids. The ends lost 4 bases at V and 7 bases at J; junction bases unmatched: 2. The CDR3 bases are TGTGCCAGTAGTACGGACAGGGTTGGCTACACCTTC. It encodes CASSTDRVGYTF.

This clone was counted ten times or more. The same CDR3 also results from other DNA sequences found in this sample. The chain links TRBV2 to TRBJ1-2; maybe TRBD1 (5 bases). Trimming shortened V by 7 bases and J by 0 bases, and 12 bases separated the two germline ends. This CDR3 spans 14 amino acids. The germline gives CDR1 SNHLY, CDR2 FYNNEI. The CDR3 loop is CASTRGVANYGYTF. The CDR3 nucleotides are TGTGCCAGCACCCGGGGGGTAGCTAACTATGGCTACACCTTC. Together with reference TRBV2 and TRBJ1-2, the CDR3 gives the full variable domain: EPEVTQTPSHQVTQMGQEVILRCVPISNHLYFYWYRQILGQKVEFLVSFYNNEISEKSEIFDDQFSVERPDGSNFTLKIRSTKLEDSAMYFCASTRGVANYGYTFGSGTRLTVV.

This chain connects TRBV10-3 to TRBJ2-3; 9 nucleotides match TRBD1. This CDR3 has 17 amino acids. The V gene's germline CDR1 is ENHRY and CDR2 SYGVKD. V lost 1 base, J lost 1 base, and 6 bases stayed unmatched. The CDR3 coding sequence is TGTGCCATCAGTGAGTTCCACGGGACAGGGTGCACAGATACGCAGTATTTT. Residues: CAISEFHGTGCTDTQYF.

This clone was observed once. The chain employs TRBV27 and TRBJ1-2, with a possible D match to TRBD1 (6 bases). The CDR3 totals 15 residues. In germline, CDR1 is MNHEY, CDR2 SMNVEV (reference sequence). V was clipped by 5 bases and J by 4 bases, with 17 bases between them. The DNA of the CDR3 is TGTGCCAGCAGTGCCCAGGGGACCTTCGGCTATGGCTACACCTTC. This gives the protein CASSAQGTFGYGYTF.

This clone has just one count. The chain combines TRBV6-1 with TRBJ2-3; 11 bases map to TRBD2. The CDR3 is 14 residues long. Germline lookup yields CDR1 MNHNS and CDR2 SASEGT. Trimming cost V 6 bases and J 4 bases; bases outside gene matches: 3. CDR3 sequence (DNA): TGTGCCAGCAGGGGGACTAGCGGCCCAGATACGCAGTATTTT. Translated, it gives CASRGTSGPDTQYF.

This clone turned up a few times. The chain has TRBV6-1 and TRBJ1-3, with D possibly matching TRBD1 (5 bases). The V end lost 5 bases, the J end lost 4 bases, and 15 bases lay between the germline ends. There are 15 residues in the CDR3. Looked up from germline, CDR1 is MNHNS and CDR2 is SASEGT. The CDR3 sequence is CASSPGFFVGNTIYF. The CDR3 nucleotides are TGTGCCAGCAGTCCAGGGTTCTTCGTGGGAAACACCATATATTTT.

The genes are TRBV27 and TRBJ2-7; 8 bases align to TRBD1. With V trimmed by 6 bases and J by 2 bases, 3 bases remained unmatched. The germline gives CDR1 MNHEY, CDR2 SMNVEV (reference sequence). This CDR3 is 13 amino acids long. CDR3 region: CASSSRGPYEQYF. The CDR3 nucleotides read TGTGCCAGCAGCTCCAGGGGGCCCTACGAGCAGTACTTC.

This clone was picked up a small number of times. In this CDR3 the conserved last residue, phenylalanine or tryptophan, is missing, so a read error is likely. The DNA is left out, because the CDR3 cannot be placed on it with certainty; the CDR3 is given as TCRdb lists it. The V gene is TRBV5-3, the J gene TRBJ2-7; TRBD1 was called by the table and not checked on the DNA. TRBV5-3 counts as an open reading frame of uncertain function. The CDR3 has 9 residues if both end residues are counted. The CDR3 sequence: CARSLRGRI.

This sequence joins TRBV6-6 and TRBJ1-2; TRBD1 might be the D (6 bases). With 2 bases removed from V and 8 bases from J, the gap between germline ends came to 15 bases. Germline V gene lookup returns CDR1 MNHNY and CDR2 SVGAGI (reference sequence). This CDR3 region has 14 residues. The CDR3 sequence is CASSYGQQAWGYTF. CDR3 bases: TGTGCCAGCAGTTACGGACAGCAAGCCTGGGGCTACACCTTC.

The chain combines TRBV9 with TRBJ2-7; 8 bases fit TRBD1. CDR3 length equals 15 residues. Germline loops: CDR1 SGDLS, CDR2 YYNGEE. Trimming cost V 3 bases and J 5 bases; bases outside gene matches: 10. The CDR3 DNA sequence: TGTGCCAGCAGCGCTGCGACAGGGGTCGTAGACGAGCAGTACTTC. This encodes CASSAATGVVDEQYF.

This clone turned up a few times. The CDR3 region has the DNA TGTGCCAGTAGTATAAAGGGGGCTAATCAGCCCCAGCATTTT. As protein: CASSIKGANQPQHF. The rearrangement uses TRBV19 and TRBJ1-5, with 7 bases fitting TRBD1. Germline CDR1 reads LNHDA; CDR2 reads SQIVND (reference sequence). Trimming removed 2 bases from V and 4 bases from J; junction bases left unmatched: 2. The CDR3 has 14 amino acids.

V and J are TRBV27 and TRBJ2-7, with TRBD1 identical over 12 bases. This CDR3 contains 15 residues. Germline CDR1 reads MNHEY; CDR2 reads SMNVEV (reference sequence). With V trimmed by 4 bases and J by 4 bases, 5 bases remained unmatched. The CDR3 DNA reads TGTGCCAGCAGTTCCCGGGACAGGGGGCAATACGAGCAGTACTTC. It encodes CASSSRDRGQYEQYF.

This clone was seen only a few times. The V call is TRBV7-2, the J call TRBJ1-4, with D unclear. The CDR3 loop spans 16 amino acids. V lost 5 bases to trimming and J lost 2 bases, with 15 bases between them. Germline CDR1 and CDR2: SGHTA and FQGNSA. The CDR3 nucleotides are TGTGCCAGCAGCCTAGGCTTGGCCACGACTAATGAAAAACTGTTTTTT. Residues: CASSLGLATTNEKLFF.